Sequencing of this T cell receptor beta chain was carried out in a study of shared clonotypes between healthy human individuals. CDR3 length: 15 residues. Trimming took 7 bases from V and 2 from J, leaving 16 bases between them. CDR1 is MNHNS and CDR2 is SASEGT in the germline V gene. Profiled with immunoSEQ multiplex PCR; TCRdb holds only in-frame clones, not every one. This table holds 490,000 or so clones, 79% found once. The sequence derives from a woman aged 40-49 years in good health. Some clones in this sample may be carry-over from other donors' samples. V usage is TRBV6-1 and J usage is TRBJ2-3; D possibly corresponds to TRBD1 (6 bases). Sequencing input: PBMCs. The CDR3 nucleotides are TGTGCCAGCATCGCCTCATTGGGGGCCACAGATACGCAGTATTTT. Encoded protein: CASIASLGATDTQYF.